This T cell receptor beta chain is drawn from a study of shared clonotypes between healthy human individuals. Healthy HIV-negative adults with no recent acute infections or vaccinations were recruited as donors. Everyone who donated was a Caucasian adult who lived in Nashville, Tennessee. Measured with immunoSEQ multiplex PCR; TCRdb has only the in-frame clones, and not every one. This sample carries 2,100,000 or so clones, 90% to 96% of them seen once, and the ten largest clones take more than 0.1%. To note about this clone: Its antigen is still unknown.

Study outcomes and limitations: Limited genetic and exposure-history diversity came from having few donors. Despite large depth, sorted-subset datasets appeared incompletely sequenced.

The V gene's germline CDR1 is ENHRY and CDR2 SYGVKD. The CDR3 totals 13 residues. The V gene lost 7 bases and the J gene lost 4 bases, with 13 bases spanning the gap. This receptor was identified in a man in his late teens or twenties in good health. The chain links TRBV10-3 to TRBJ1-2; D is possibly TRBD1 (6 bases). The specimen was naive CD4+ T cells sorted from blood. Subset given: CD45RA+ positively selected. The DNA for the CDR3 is TGTGCCATCAAACAGGGTTCCTCCTATGGCTACACCTTC. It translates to CAIKQGSSYGYTF.